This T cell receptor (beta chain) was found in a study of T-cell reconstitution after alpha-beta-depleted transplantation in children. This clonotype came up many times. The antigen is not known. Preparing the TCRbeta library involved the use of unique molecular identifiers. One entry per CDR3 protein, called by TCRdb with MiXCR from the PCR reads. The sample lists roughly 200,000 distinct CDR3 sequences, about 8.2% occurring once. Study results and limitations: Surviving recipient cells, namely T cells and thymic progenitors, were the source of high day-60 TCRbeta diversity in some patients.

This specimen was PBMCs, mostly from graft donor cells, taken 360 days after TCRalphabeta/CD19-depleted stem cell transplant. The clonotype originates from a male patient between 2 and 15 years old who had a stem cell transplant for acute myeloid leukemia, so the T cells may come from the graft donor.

The CDR3 DNA follows: TGTGCCAGCAGCTTAGGGGAGTTGTCCTACAATGAGCAGTTCTTC. This translates into CASSLGELSYNEQFF. This chain connects TRBV7-9 to TRBJ2-1, with D tentatively TRBD2 (5 bases). Germline values: CDR1 SEHNR, CDR2 FQNEAQ (reference sequence). There are 15 residues in the CDR3. Between the trimmed V and J ends, which lost 1 base and 1 base, there was a span of 8 bases. The complete variable domain, with remaining parts taken from reference TRBV7-9 and TRBJ2-1, reads DTGVSQNPRHKITKRGQNVTFRCDPISEHNRLYWYRQTLGQGPEFLTYFQNEAQLEKSRLLSDRFSAERPKGSFSTLEIQRTEQGDSAMYLCASSLGELSYNEQFFGPGTRLTVL.